What follows are 15 T cell receptor beta chains derived from one specimen sequenced in a study of CD8 T cells in Susac syndrome. RNA was extracted with the RNeasy kit, and a quantity of about 0.45 to 1 ug was reverse transcribed using random hexamers. MiXCR, applied by TCRdb to the immunoSEQ multiplex PCR reads, yields one record per CDR3 protein. Of tens of thousands of distinct CDR3 sequences in the sample, around 94% were seen once. Source material: CD4+ T cells from PBMCs. Receptors were obtained from a human donor with Susac syndrome.

The V gene is TRBV3-1, the J gene TRBJ2-2, with D maybe TRBD2 (6 bases). V lost 0 bases and J lost 7, with 12 bases in between. Germline lookup yields CDR1 LGHDT and CDR2 YNNKEL (reference sequence). This CDR3 is 15 amino acids long. This CDR3 reads CASSQDLSSGGELFF. CDR3 DNA: TGTGCCAGCAGCCAAGATCTGAGTAGCGGCGGGGAGCTGTTTTTT.

The chain couples TRBV20-1 to TRBJ2-1, with a weak D call TRBD1 (6 bases). The CDR3 length is 13 residues. V was clipped by 2 bases and J by 5 bases, with 10 bases between them. Looked up from germline, CDR1 is DFQATT and CDR2 is SNEGSKA (reference sequence). CDR3 residues: CSARYRVDNEQFF. The CDR3 DNA is TGCAGTGCTAGATACAGGGTCGACAATGAGCAGTTCTTC.

The V and J genes are TRBV7-9 and TRBJ2-7; no firm D call. This CDR3 is 13 amino acids long. Germline CDR1 and CDR2: SEHNR and FQNEAQ (reference sequence). Trimming took off 4 bases at V and 5 bases at J, with 12 bases between the two ends. Here the CDR3 DNA reads TGTGCCAGCAGCTCTAGGGTTCGCGACGAGCAGTACTTC. It is translated as CASSSRVRDEQYF. The variable domain in full, completed from reference TRBV7-9 and TRBJ2-7, reads DTGVSQNPRHKITKRGQNVTFRCDPISEHNRLYWYRQTLGQGPEFLTYFQNEAQLEKSRLLSDRFSAERPKGSFSTLEIQRTEQGDSAMYLCASSSRVRDEQYFGPGTRLTVT.

The chain has TRBV10-3 and TRBJ2-6; either TRBD1 or TRBD2 may supply D (5 bases each). Germline V CDR1 and CDR2: ENHRY, SYGVKD. V was clipped by 10 bases and J by 11 bases, with 21 bases between them. CDR3 size: 14 residues. CDR3: CATQPRDAYDVLTF. The CDR3 coding sequence is TGTGCCACCCAGCCCCGGGACGCCTACGACGTCCTGACTTTC.

This clonotype appeared a single time. The chain carries TRBV5-1 and TRBJ2-3; TRBD2 agrees at 9 bases. This CDR3 contains 16 residues. Trimming removed 4 bases from V and 2 bases from J; junction bases left unmatched: 8. Germline lookup yields CDR1 SGHRS and CDR2 YFSETQ. CDR3 region: CASSVGAGGLTDTQYF. In DNA, the CDR3 is TGCGCCAGCAGCGTTGGAGCGGGGGGCCTCACAGATACGCAGTATTTT. The full variable domain, in which reference TRBV5-1 and TRBJ2-3 provide the parts outside the CDR3, is KAGVTQTPRYLIKTRGQQVTLSCSPISGHRSVSWYQQTPGQGLQFLFEYFSETQRNKGNFPGRFSGRQFSNSRSEMNVSTLELGDSALYLCASSVGAGGLTDTQYFGPGTRLTVL.

CDR3 nucleotide sequence: TGTGCCAGCAGTCAAGGGGGGGCCAATCAGCCCCAGCATTTT. Translation gives CASSQGGANQPQHF. The chain carries TRBV28 and TRBJ1-5; tentatively, D is TRBD1 (6 bases). Germline CDR1 is MDHEN and CDR2 is SYDVKM. V dropped 5 bases and J dropped 3 bases, with 11 bases sitting between them. The CDR3 is made up of 14 amino acids. The full variable domain, in which reference TRBV28 and TRBJ1-5 provide the parts outside the CDR3, is DVKVTQSSRYLVKRTGEKVFLECVQDMDHENMFWYRQDPGLGLRLIYFSYDVKMKEKGDIPEGYSVSREKKERFSLILESASTNQTSMYLCASSQGGANQPQHFGDGTRLSIL.

This chain links TRBV19 with TRBJ2-5; D is unclear. V was pared by 7 bases and J by 4 bases, with 19 bases between. The CDR3 is 15 amino acids. Looked up from germline, CDR1 is LNHDA and CDR2 is SQIVND (reference sequence). The DNA of the CDR3 is TGTGCCAGTAATGCGAGATTGGGCCCCCCAGAGACCCAGTACTTC. Encoded protein: CASNARLGPPETQYF.

This chain connects TRBV4-2 to TRBJ2-2, with 11 bases that match TRBD1. In germline, CDR1 is LGHNA, CDR2 YNFKEQ. The CDR3 length is 15 residues. The V gene end was trimmed by 4 bases and the J gene end by 7 bases; junction bases not matched to a gene: 5. CDR3 bases: TGTGCCAGCAGCCTGGGACAGGGGGATGACGGGGAGCTGTTTTTT. Protein sequence: CASSLGQGDDGELFF.

V is TRBV3-1 and J is TRBJ2-7, with D hard to call. The V gene's germline CDR1 is LGHDT and CDR2 YNNKEL (reference sequence). The length of the CDR3 is 11 residues. V lost 8 bases and J lost 4, with 9 bases in between. CDR3 DNA sequence: TGTGCCAGCTGGTCAGGATACGAGCAGTACTTC. Its translation is CASWSGYEQYF.

The genes are TRBV2 and TRBJ2-5; D unclear. Germline V gene data show CDR1 as SNHLY and CDR2 as FYNNEI. This CDR3 is built from 12 residues. V gave up 1 base and J gave up 4 bases, with 4 bases separating them. CDR3: CASSEGPETQYF. In DNA form, the CDR3 reads TGTGCCAGCAGTGAAGGCCCAGAGACCCAGTACTTC.

This clonotype was seen a single time. The genes are TRBV7-9 and TRBJ2-4; 7 bases match TRBD1. The germline CDR1 and CDR2 sequences are SEHNR and FQNEAQ (reference sequence). J gave up 5 bases and V 5 bases, and 6 bases lay outside the gene matches. CDR3 length equals 14 residues. This chain's CDR3 is CASSPTGVQNIQYF. In DNA form, the CDR3 reads TGTGCCAGCAGCCCCACAGGGGTCCAAAACATTCAGTACTTC. The whole variable domain, filled in from reference TRBV7-9 and TRBJ2-4, reads DTGVSQNPRHKITKRGQNVTFRCDPISEHNRLYWYRQTLGQGPEFLTYFQNEAQLEKSRLLSDRFSAERPKGSFSTLEIQRTEQGDSAMYLCASSPTGVQNIQYFGAGTRLSVL.

Only one count was recorded for this clonotype. This chain connects TRBV30 to TRBJ1-1, with D unresolved. CDR1 and CDR2 from the germline V gene are GTSNPN and SVGIG (reference sequence). The CDR3 contains 10 residues. The ends were cut back, 3 bases at V and 4 bases at J, with 3 bases in the middle. CDR3 sequence reads: CAWRGTEAFF. The CDR3 coding sequence is TGTGCCTGGAGGGGCACTGAAGCTTTCTTT.

V gene TRBV5-1 combines with J gene TRBJ2-1, with 11 bases matching TRBD2. Unmatched junction bases numbered 2, after V lost 4 bases and J lost 2 bases. The CDR3 length is 15 residues. CDR1 is SGHRS, CDR2 YFSETQ, per germline. The DNA of the CDR3 is TGCGCCAGCAGCGGTAGCGGGGGGGCCTACAATGAGCAGTTCTTC. Translated, it gives CASSGSGGAYNEQFF. The full variable domain, completed using reference TRBV5-1 and TRBJ2-1, is KAGVTQTPRYLIKTRGQQVTLSCSPISGHRSVSWYQQTPGQGLQFLFEYFSETQRNKGNFPGRFSGRQFSNSRSEMNVSTLELGDSALYLCASSGSGGAYNEQFFGPGTRLTVL.

This chain links TRBV27 with TRBJ2-7; D is unclear. Per germline, CDR1 MNHEY and CDR2 SMNVEV (reference sequence). The CDR3 has 14 amino acids. Trimming took off 6 bases at V and 3 bases at J, with 15 bases between the two ends. The CDR3 region is CASRDGRKIYEQYF. The CDR3 bases are TGTGCCAGCAGGGACGGACGGAAAATCTACGAGCAGTACTTC.

The rearrangement uses TRBV25-1 and TRBJ2-1; D uncertain. The CDR3 has 13 residues. Looked up from germline, CDR1 is MGHDK and CDR2 is SYGVNS. V was trimmed by 6 bases and J by 5 bases, leaving 11 bases between them. CDR3 sequence: CASRSDYNNEQFF. CDR3 nucleotide sequence: TGTGCCAGCAGATCGGATTACAACAATGAGCAGTTCTTC. Using reference TRBV25-1 and TRBJ2-1 for the parts outside the CDR3, the full variable domain is EADIYQTPRYLVIGTGKKITLECSQTMGHDKMYWYQQDPGMELHLIHYSYGVNSTEKGDLSSESTVSRIRTEHFPLTLESARPSHTSQYLCASRSDYNNEQFFGPGTRLTVL.